The T cell receptor beta chain under discussion was sequenced for a study of identical twins. Of note for this clonotype: Its antigen remains unknown.

Using its own MiXCR run on the 5' RACE reads, TCRdb lists one record per CDR3 protein. Of approximately 1.8 million distinct CDR3 sequences in the sample, 25% to 35% were seen once. Germline V gene data show CDR1 as WSHSY and CDR2 as SAAADI. With V trimmed by 1 base and J by 0 bases, 3 bases remained unmatched. This CDR3 spans 16 amino acids. There were only healthy Caucasians among the donors. Study observations and caveats: Abundant beta clonotypes from cord blood had fewer insertions, unlike memory repertoires, which showed none. Invariant populations such as MAIT and iNKT cells could partly muddle zero-insertion analyses. Findings came from cross-sectional statistics, without long-term follow-up of donors.

The TCR sequence derives from a newborn girl in good health. The gene calls are TRBV10-2 and TRBJ1-1, with 9 bases matching TRBD1. The specimen was cord blood. The CDR3 nucleotides are TGCGCCAGCAGTGAGTGGGACAGGGTTTTGAACACTGAAGCTTTCTTT. It is translated as CASSEWDRVLNTEAFF.